The T cell receptor (beta chain) described here comes from a study of blood T cell repertoires in COVID-19. About this clone itself: An end of the junction does not agree with germline; a read error may underlie this.

This CDR3 has 13 amino acids. From germline, CDR1 is SGHTA and CDR2 FQGNSA. In the source study's methods: The assay estimated nucleated cells by amplifying reference gene primers. Repertoires were generated with immunoSEQ multiplex PCR, while TCRdb's copy carries only in-frame clones and drops some. V and J calls and clone size are copied from that table; D and trimming were computed from the DNA. Seen here are 300,000 to 450,000 clones, around 87% observed once, and the top ten hold about 2.1%. Sequencing used PBMCs or T cells enriched from blood (not recorded which). This receptor was obtained from a middle-aged man in a cohort exposed to, infected with or recovered from COVID-19 (not recorded which). The chain has TRBV7-2 and TRBJ1-3, with a tentative D call TRBD1 (6 bases). The CDR3 nucleotides are TGTGCCAGCAGCTTTCAGGAGTCTGGGACAAGAGATTTT. This translates into CASSFQESGTRDF.